The 29 T cell receptor beta chains in this list originate from one sample, sequenced in a study of T cell changes during pregnancy in multiple sclerosis. Using immunoSEQ multiplex PCR, the repertoire was profiled, and TCRdb retains in-frame clones only, with some absent. The data contain 50,000 to 55,000 clones, 92% of them singletons. Source: CD4+ T cells from peripheral blood mononuclear cells, taken in the third trimester of pregnancy. The source is a female donor with multiple sclerosis, enrolled in a pregnancy study.

This chain uses TRBV2 with TRBJ1-1; tentative D call: TRBD1 (6 bases). Germline V lookup: CDR1 SNHLY, CDR2 FYNNEI. Trimming took off 4 bases at V and 4 bases at J, with 10 bases between the two ends. The CDR3 extends over 13 amino acids. The CDR3 DNA sequence: TGTGCCAGCAGTGTGGCAGGGGCCACTGAAGCTTTCTTT. As protein: CASSVAGATEAFF.

The CDR3 reads CASALVRGQPQHF. CDR3 sequence (DNA): TGTGCTAGTGCCCTTGTCCGGGGACAGCCCCAGCATTTT. The chain couples TRBV12-5 to TRBJ1-5; D not resolved. CDR3 length equals 13 residues. Germline loops: CDR1 LGHNT, CDR2 FRNRAP. V shed 7 bases and J shed 7 bases, with 14 bases lying between them.

V is TRBV5-1 and J is TRBJ2-3; D may be TRBD2 (5 bases). The CDR3 is 15 amino acids. Germline assignment: CDR1 SGHRS and CDR2 YFSETQ. V dropped 2 bases and J dropped 1 base, with 11 bases sitting between them. The CDR3 loop is CASSFSAGRTDTQYF. CDR3 sequence (DNA): TGCGCCAGCAGCTTTAGCGCCGGCCGCACAGATACGCAGTATTTT.

The J gene is TRBJ2-1, the V gene TRBV29-1; TRBD2 matches 10 bases. The CDR3 is made up of 14 amino acids. The trim removed 4 bases at V and 6 bases at J, leaving 6 bases unmatched. Per the germline V gene, CDR1 is SQVTM and CDR2 is ANQGSEA. CDR3 residues: CSVAQLAGTNEQFF. The CDR3 coding sequence is TGCAGCGTTGCCCAACTAGCGGGGACCAATGAGCAGTTCTTC.

The V gene is TRBV15, the J gene TRBJ1-1; TRBD1 is a possible D gene (5 bases). The CDR3 loop spans 15 amino acids. The germline V gene encodes CDR1 LNHNV and CDR2 YYDKDF (reference sequence). Trimming left V 6 bases short and J 2 bases short, with 16 bases between. The CDR3 DNA is TGTGCCACCAGTGGCCGACGGGACTCTAACACTGAAGCTTTCTTT. It yields the protein CATSGRRDSNTEAFF.

This chain joins TRBV6-5 and TRBJ2-6; D unresolved. Between the trimmed V and J ends, which lost 6 bases and 0 bases, there was a span of 6 bases. Germline V gene data show CDR1 as MNHEY and CDR2 as SVGAGI. The CDR3 has 14 residues. CDR3 region: CASSASSGANVLTF. The CDR3 nucleotides are TGTGCCAGCAGCGCCAGCTCTGGGGCCAACGTCCTGACTTTC.

The CDR3 here is CASSPGLAGANPYF. The CDR3 nucleotides are TGTGCCAGCAGCCCCGGACTAGCGGGGGCCAACCCGTACTTC. The J gene is TRBJ2-7, the V gene TRBV14, with 13 bases matching TRBD2. Per germline, CDR1 SGHDN and CDR2 FVKESK. The CDR3 length is 14 residues. Trimming took 4 bases from V and 12 from J; bases not matched to a gene: 9. The whole variable domain, filled in from reference TRBV14 and TRBJ2-7, reads EAGVTQFPSHSVIEKGQTVTLRCDPISGHDNLYWYRRVMGKEIKFLLHFVKESKQDESGMPNNRFLAERTGGTYSTLKVQPAELEDSGVYFCASSPGLAGANPYFGPGTRLTVT.

The chain recombines TRBV14 with TRBJ1-2; 7 nucleotides align to TRBD1. CDR1 and CDR2 from the germline V gene are SGHDN and FVKESK. This CDR3 spans 17 amino acids. V shed 0 bases, J shed 7 bases, and the junction held 14 bases outside the gene matches. The CDR3 DNA is TGTGCCAGCAGCCAAGATCCCTCCGGGACAGCCGATCGTGGCTACACCTTC. Its protein is CASSQDPSGTADRGYTF.

This clone was seen more than once but under ten times. This chain links TRBV15 with TRBJ2-2; 8 nucleotides match TRBD2. After removal of 5 bases from V and 4 bases from J, the junction contained 6 bases not matched to a gene. CDR1 and CDR2 from the germline V gene are LNHNV and YYDKDF (reference sequence). The CDR3 sequence is 15 residues long. The chain's CDR3 is CATSSRRGGTGELFF. The CDR3 DNA reads TGTGCCACCAGCTCCCGACGGGGGGGCACCGGGGAGCTGTTTTTT.

This rearrangement joins TRBV5-1 to TRBJ1-3; D perhaps matches TRBD1 (6 bases). The CDR3 contains 16 residues. CDR1 and CDR2 (germline): SGHRS, YFSETQ. V gave up 0 bases and J gave up 0 bases, with 10 bases separating them. CDR3 sequence: CASSLAGQISGNTIYF. In DNA form, the CDR3 reads TGCGCCAGCAGCTTGGCCGGACAGATCTCTGGAAACACCATATATTTT.

The chain couples TRBV6-5 to TRBJ1-4; D uncertain. Germline V lookup: CDR1 MNHEY, CDR2 SVGAGI. The CDR3 has 15 residues. V dropped 10 bases and J dropped 0 bases, with 15 bases sitting between them. In nucleotides, the CDR3 is TGTGCCACCAAGAGAACCCGGGCAACTAATGAAAAACTGTTTTTT. Protein sequence: CATKRTRATNEKLFF.

J is TRBJ1-2 and V is TRBV6-5, with D possibly matching TRBD1 (6 bases). The CDR3 totals 12 residues. Germline assignment: CDR1 MNHEY and CDR2 SVGAGI. Trimming cost V 5 bases and J 8 bases, with 12 bases left between them. CDR3 sequence (DNA): TGTGCCAGCAGTCCCGACAGGTCGGGCTACACCTTC. Translation: CASSPDRSGYTF.

The J gene is TRBJ1-2, the V gene TRBV5-4; 11 bases match TRBD1. The germline CDR1 and CDR2 sequences are SGHNT and YYREEE (reference sequence). V trimming: 2 bases; J trimming: 8 bases; junction bases outside the gene matches: 11. The CDR3 totals 16 residues. CDR3: CASSLRGQGVNLGYTF. The CDR3 nucleotides are TGTGCCAGCAGCTTAAGGGGACAGGGGGTAAACCTAGGCTACACCTTC.

The chain recombines TRBV9 with TRBJ2-1; 8 bases are shared with TRBD1. CDR3 length: 14 residues. The V segment lost 3 bases and the J segment 4 bases; nucleotides outside the gene matches: 3. Germline V gives CDR1 SGDLS, CDR2 YYNGEE. DNA for the CDR3: TGTGCCAGCAGCGCAGGGGGCCTGTACAATGAGCAGTTCTTC. Translating it yields CASSAGGLYNEQFF.

The rearrangement links TRBV27 to TRBJ1-5, with unresolved D. The germline gives CDR1 MNHEY, CDR2 SMNVEV (reference sequence). The CDR3 consists of 16 residues. Trimming removed 1 base at V and 2 bases at J, with 12 bases between. The CDR3 DNA reads TGTGCCAGCAGTTTATACGGACTGTACGGCAATCAGCCCCAGCATTTT. As protein: CASSLYGLYGNQPQHF.

The chain joins TRBV5-1 to TRBJ2-3; 9 bases are shared with TRBD2. Per the germline V gene, CDR1 is SGHRS and CDR2 is YFSETQ. The CDR3 extends over 17 amino acids. J gave up 5 bases and V 3 bases, and 13 bases lay outside the gene matches. The CDR3 sequence is CASSYLGGGAGKDTQYF. The CDR3 DNA sequence: TGCGCCAGCAGCTACCTCGGCGGGGGGGCGGGCAAAGATACGCAGTATTTT. Based on the CDR3 plus reference TRBV5-1 and TRBJ2-3, the full variable domain is KAGVTQTPRYLIKTRGQQVTLSCSPISGHRSVSWYQQTPGQGLQFLFEYFSETQRNKGNFPGRFSGRQFSNSRSEMNVSTLELGDSALYLCASSYLGGGAGKDTQYFGPGTRLTVL.

As concerns this clone: A read error may account for a junction end that differs from germline. CDR3 residues: CASSSSMGAGGDNTIYF. CDR3 DNA: TGTGCTAGCAGCTCATCGATGGGGGCTGGCGGTGACAACACCATATATTTT. This chain joins TRBV7-7 and TRBJ1-3, with a possible D match to TRBD1 (6 bases). Per the germline V gene, CDR1 is SSHAT and CDR2 is FNYEAQ (reference sequence). This CDR3 has 17 amino acids.

V usage is TRBV27 and J usage is TRBJ2-7, with TRBD1 as a possible D gene (5 bases). The CDR3 has 13 residues. The germline V gene encodes CDR1 MNHEY and CDR2 SMNVEV (reference sequence). The V and J ends lost 2 bases and 2 bases respectively, with 7 bases between them. The chain's CDR3 is CASSLQGTYEQYF. In DNA, the CDR3 is TGTGCCAGCAGTTTACAGGGTACCTACGAGCAGTACTTC.

The chain combines TRBV7-2 with TRBJ2-3, with 13 positions matching TRBD2. The germline V gene has CDR1 SGHTA and CDR2 FQGNSA. CDR3 length equals 17 residues. The V gene end was trimmed by 5 bases and the J gene end by 5 bases; junction bases not matched to a gene: 10. CDR3 amino acids: CASSPMTSGGRGDTQYF. The CDR3 region has the DNA TGTGCCAGCAGCCCCATGACTAGCGGGGGGCGGGGAGATACGCAGTATTTT.

V is TRBV19 and J is TRBJ1-1; 7 bases map to TRBD1. Losses at the gene ends were 5 bases for V and 1 base for J; bases not matched to a gene: 1. Germline lookup yields CDR1 LNHDA and CDR2 SQIVND (reference sequence). This CDR3 has 13 amino acids. The CDR3 region has the DNA TGTGCCAGTAGTCCAGGGGGGAACACTGAAGCTTTCTTT. Its protein product is CASSPGGNTEAFF.

This chain links TRBV5-6 with TRBJ1-1; perhaps TRBD1 as D (6 bases). The CDR3 totals 13 residues. Trimming stripped 3 bases from V and 4 bases from J, with 10 bases between. The germline V gene encodes CDR1 SGHDT and CDR2 YYEEEE. CDR3 residues: CASSYDRLTEAFF. In DNA, the CDR3 is TGTGCCAGCAGCTATGACAGGCTCACTGAAGCTTTCTTT.

The chain has TRBV6-1 and TRBJ1-2; TRBD1 aligns across 7 bases. With 6 bases clipped from V and 8 bases from J, the junction kept 6 bases outside the gene matches. The CDR3 covers 12 residues. Germline V CDR1 and CDR2: MNHNS, SASEGT. In DNA, the CDR3 is TGTGCCAGCAGGGAAACAGGGGACGGCTACACCTTC. It yields the protein CASRETGDGYTF.

The rearrangement links TRBV7-9 to TRBJ1-5; 9 bases line up with TRBD1. The CDR3 totals 18 residues. Germline values: CDR1 SEHNR, CDR2 FQNEAQ (reference sequence). With V trimmed by 1 base and J by 2 bases, 9 bases remained unmatched. The CDR3 loop reads CASSLGVGQGFGNQPQHF. The CDR3 DNA follows: TGTGCCAGCAGCTTAGGTGTGGGACAGGGATTCGGCAATCAGCCCCAGCATTTT.

The CDR3 bases are TGTGCCAGTAGACCCCCCCCGGGACGGACAGTCCCCTACAATGAGCAGTTCTTC. The encoded protein is CASRPPPGRTVPYNEQFF. The chain recombines TRBV19 with TRBJ2-1; D is perhaps TRBD1 (6 bases). The CDR3 is 18 residues long. V was shortened by 6 bases and J by 2 bases, with 23 bases between the two germline ends. Germline CDR1 and CDR2: LNHDA and SQIVND (reference sequence).

This chain uses TRBV2 with TRBJ2-1, with D possibly TRBD1 on 5 matching bases. V shed 7 bases and J shed 4 bases, with 14 bases lying between them. Germline V lookup: CDR1 SNHLY, CDR2 FYNNEI. This CDR3 contains 14 residues. CDR3 residues: CASNGATLYNEQFF. DNA for the CDR3: TGTGCCAGCAATGGGGCTACACTATACAATGAGCAGTTCTTC.

This clone is a singleton in its sample. The rearrangement uses TRBV7-9 and TRBJ2-7; D may be TRBD2 (6 bases). The germline V and J ends were trimmed by 1 base and 1 base, with 11 bases remaining between them. The CDR3 contains 15 residues. Germline CDR1 and CDR2: SEHNR and FQNEAQ (reference sequence). The CDR3: CASSLVAGTSYEQYF. The CDR3 DNA is TGTGCCAGCAGCTTAGTGGCGGGGACGTCCTACGAGCAGTACTTC.

The V and J genes are TRBV5-5 and TRBJ1-1, with a possible D match to TRBD1 (5 bases). The CDR3 length is 13 residues. V was cut by 1 base and J by 11 bases, with 15 bases left in between. The V gene's germline CDR1 is SGHKS and CDR2 YYEKEE (reference sequence). CDR3: CASSLTWGEVAFF. The CDR3 coding sequence is TGTGCCAGCAGCTTGACATGGGGGGAGGTGGCTTTCTTT.

This chain uses TRBV6-5 with TRBJ1-1; possibly TRBD1 for D (6 bases). The CDR3 covers 13 residues. Germline V gene sequence: CDR1 MNHEY, CDR2 SVGAGI. V lost 2 bases and J 5 bases, leaving 9 bases between the germline ends. CDR3 bases: TGTGCCAGCAGTTACCAAGGGGGAACTGAAGCTTTCTTT. This sequence encodes CASSYQGGTEAFF.

The chain combines TRBV7-3 with TRBJ1-3; a weak D match, TRBD1 (5 bases). The CDR3 loop spans 12 amino acids. V was pared by 5 bases and J by 9 bases, with 11 bases between. Per the germline V gene, CDR1 is SGHTA and CDR2 is FQGTGA. CDR3: CASSQPGGTIYF. The CDR3 nucleotides read TGTGCCAGCAGCCAACCGGGGGGCACCATATATTTT.